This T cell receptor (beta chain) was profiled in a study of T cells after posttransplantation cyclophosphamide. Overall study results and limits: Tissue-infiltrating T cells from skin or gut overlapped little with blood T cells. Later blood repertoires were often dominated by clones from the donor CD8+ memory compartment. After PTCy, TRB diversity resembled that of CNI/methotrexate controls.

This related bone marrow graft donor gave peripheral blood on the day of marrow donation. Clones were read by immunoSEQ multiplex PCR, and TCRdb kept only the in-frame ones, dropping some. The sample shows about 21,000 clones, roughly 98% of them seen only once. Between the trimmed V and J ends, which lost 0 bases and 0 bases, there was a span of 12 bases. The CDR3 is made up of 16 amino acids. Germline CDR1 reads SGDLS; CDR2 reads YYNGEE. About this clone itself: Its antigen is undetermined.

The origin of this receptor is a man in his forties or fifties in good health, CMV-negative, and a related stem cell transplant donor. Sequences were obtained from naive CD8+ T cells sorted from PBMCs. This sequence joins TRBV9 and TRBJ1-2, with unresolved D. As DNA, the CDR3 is TGTGCCAGCAGCGTAGGGTCCCGGGATCCTAACTATGGCTACACCTTC. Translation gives CASSVGSRDPNYGYTF.